These T cell receptor beta chains were read from a single sample in a study of OX40 agonist ivuxolimab in advanced cancers. TCRdb keeps only in-frame clones here, not all; method: immunoSEQ multiplex PCR. This sample has approximately 60,000 clones, with roughly 87% found just once. Sequences were derived from CD4+ or CD8+ T cells sorted from blood, sampled in a trial of the OX40 agonist ivuxolimab. Receptors were obtained from an adult with an advanced solid tumor such as melanoma, head and neck, liver or kidney cancer. CDR3s include the opening cysteine and the closing phenylalanine or tryptophan. The D gene is left open where the match is weak. Some rows mark clone size as missing; the rest say once, few, many or name a class of expanded clone.

>TRBV4-1|TRBJ1-2|few|NA
CASSQQLQGLGYGYTF
TGCGCCAGCAGCCAACAATTACAGGGTCTGGGCTATGGCTACACCTTC
>TRBV18|TRBJ2-7|NA|NA
CASSPYGSSYEQYF
TGTGCCAGCTCACCGTACGGCAGCTCCTACGAGCAGTACTTC
>TRBV7-2|TRBJ1-2|NA|NA
CASSFGVVTF
TGTGCCAGCAGCTTTGGGGTAGTCACCTTC
>TRBV7-9|TRBJ2-5|NA|NA
CASSMGHEETQYF
TGTGCCAGCAGCATGGGACATGAAGAGACCCAGTACTTC
>TRBV27|TRBJ2-1|NA|NA
CASGVGGGVGQFF
TGTGCCAGCGGTGTGGGGGGCGGGGTTGGGCAGTTCTTC
>TRBV28|TRBJ2-2|NA|TRBD2
CASRVAGDAGELFF
TGTGCCAGCAGAGTAGCGGGAGACGCCGGGGAGCTGTTTTTT
>TRBV19|TRBJ1-5|NA|TRBD1
CASSGQGLGNQPQHF
TGTGCCAGTAGCGGACAGGGGTTGGGCAATCAGCCCCAGCATTTT
>TRBV5-6|TRBJ2-7|NA|NA
CASSLGQSYEQYF
TGTGCCAGCAGCCTTGGACAGTCCTACGAGCAGTACTTC
>TRBV5-1|TRBJ1-5|once|NA
CASSLAGGSNQPQHF
TGCGCCAGCAGCTTGGCCGGGGGTAGCAATCAGCCCCAGCATTTT
>TRBV11-2|TRBJ2-1|NA|NA
CASSLRGQGTYNEQFF
TGTGCCAGCAGCTTAAGAGGCCAAGGAACCTACAATGAGCAGTTCTTC
>TRBV9|TRBJ1-4|NA|NA
CASSVGTVSSEKLFF
TGTGCCAGCAGCGTAGGGACAGTTTCTTCTGAAAAACTGTTTTTT
>TRBV28|TRBJ1-6|many|NA
CASIPIGGSYNSPLHF
TGTGCCAGCATCCCTATCGGCGGATCCTATAATTCACCCCTCCACTTT
>TRBV27|TRBJ2-2|NA|NA
CASKSGPGAGELFF
TGTGCCAGCAAGAGCGGGCCAGGGGCCGGGGAGCTGTTTTTT
>TRBV7-7|TRBJ2-1|NA|TRBD2
CASSPGLGGMNEQFF
TGTGCCAGCAGCCCGGGACTAGGGGGGATGAATGAGCAGTTCTTC
>TRBV28|TRBJ2-1|NA|NA
CASSLFAYGQFF
TGTGCCAGCAGTTTATTCGCCTACGGGCAGTTCTTC
>TRBV5-5|TRBJ2-2|NA|NA
CASSLGQNTGELFF
TGTGCCAGCAGCTTGGGGCAGAACACCGGGGAGCTGTTTTTT
>TRBV9|TRBJ1-1|NA|NA
CASSPGGGHTEAFF
TGTGCCAGCAGCCCCGGAGGGGGGCACACTGAAGCTTTCTTT
>TRBV5-1|TRBJ1-1|NA|NA
CASSYGDGTEAFF
TGCGCCAGCAGCTACGGGGATGGCACTGAAGCTTTCTTT
>TRBV5-4|TRBJ2-1|NA|NA
CASSLATGYHVYEQFF
TGTGCCAGCAGCTTGGCCACGGGGTACCATGTCTATGAGCAGTTCTTC
>TRBV4-1|TRBJ2-4|NA|NA
CASSPLAGQGTNIQYF
TGCGCCAGCAGCCCTCTAGCGGGACAGGGCACAAACATTCAGTACTTC
>TRBV7-6|TRBJ2-3|NA|NA
CASSLVQKSTDTQYF
TGTGCCAGCAGCTTAGTCCAGAAGAGCACAGATACGCAGTATTTT
>TRBV11-1|TRBJ2-1|NA|NA
CASSRGYNEQFF
TGTGCCAGCAGCCGCGGCTACAATGAGCAGTTCTTC
>TRBV5-1|TRBJ1-1|NA|NA
CASSFEGTEAFF
TGCGCCAGCAGCTTTGAGGGCACTGAAGCTTTCTTT
>TRBV6-5|TRBJ1-4|NA|NA
CASSYSPRVTNEKLFF
TGTGCCAGCAGTTACTCGCCCAGGGTCACTAATGAAAAACTGTTTTTT
>TRBV5-4|TRBJ2-5|NA|NA
CASSLKGHETQYF
TGTGCCAGCAGCTTGAAGGGCCATGAGACCCAGTACTTC
>TRBV5-1|TRBJ1-1|NA|TRBD1
CASSLAQGERTEAFF
TGCGCCAGCAGCTTGGCACAGGGGGAGCGGACTGAAGCTTTCTTT
>TRBV5-1|TRBJ1-3|NA|NA
CASRSTNANTIYF
TGCGCCAGCAGAAGTACCAACGCAAACACCATATATTTT